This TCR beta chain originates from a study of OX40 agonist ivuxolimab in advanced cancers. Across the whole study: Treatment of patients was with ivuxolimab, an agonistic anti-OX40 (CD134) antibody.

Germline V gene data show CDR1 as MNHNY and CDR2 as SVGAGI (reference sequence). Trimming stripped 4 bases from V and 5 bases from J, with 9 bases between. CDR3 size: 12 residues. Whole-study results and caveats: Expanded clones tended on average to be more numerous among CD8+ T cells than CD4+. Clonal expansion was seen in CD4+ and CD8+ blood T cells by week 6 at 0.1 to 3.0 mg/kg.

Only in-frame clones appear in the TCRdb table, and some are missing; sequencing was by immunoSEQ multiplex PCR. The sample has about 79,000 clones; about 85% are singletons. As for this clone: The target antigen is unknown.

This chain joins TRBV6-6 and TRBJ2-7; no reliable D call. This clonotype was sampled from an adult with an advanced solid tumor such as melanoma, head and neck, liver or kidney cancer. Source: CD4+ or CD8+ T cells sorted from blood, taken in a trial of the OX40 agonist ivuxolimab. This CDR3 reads CASSFKVDEQYF. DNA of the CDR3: TGTGCCAGCAGTTTCAAGGTCGACGAGCAGTACTTC.